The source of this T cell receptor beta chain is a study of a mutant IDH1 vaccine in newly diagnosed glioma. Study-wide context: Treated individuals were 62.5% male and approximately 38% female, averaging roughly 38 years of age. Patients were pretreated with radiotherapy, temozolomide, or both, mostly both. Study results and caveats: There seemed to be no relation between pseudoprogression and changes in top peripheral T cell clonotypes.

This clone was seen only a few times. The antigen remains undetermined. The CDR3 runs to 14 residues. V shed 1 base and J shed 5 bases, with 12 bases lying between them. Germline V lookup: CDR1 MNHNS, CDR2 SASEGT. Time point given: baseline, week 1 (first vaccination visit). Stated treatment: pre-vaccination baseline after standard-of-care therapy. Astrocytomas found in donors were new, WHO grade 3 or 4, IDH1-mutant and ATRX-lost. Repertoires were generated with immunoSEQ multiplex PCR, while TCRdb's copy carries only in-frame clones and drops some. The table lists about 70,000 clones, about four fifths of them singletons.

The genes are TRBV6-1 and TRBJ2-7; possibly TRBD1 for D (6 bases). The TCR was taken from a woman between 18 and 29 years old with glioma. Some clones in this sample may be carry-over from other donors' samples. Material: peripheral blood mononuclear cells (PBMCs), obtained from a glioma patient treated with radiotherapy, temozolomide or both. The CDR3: CASSEEGVKNEQYF. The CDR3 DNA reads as TGTGCCAGCAGTGAAGAGGGGGTTAAGAACGAGCAGTACTTC.